Listed below are T cell receptor beta chains from one sample, sequenced in a study of Ad26.COV2.S vaccination and SARS-CoV-2 variants. Libraries were prepared by immunoSEQ multiplex PCR; TCRdb keeps only in-frame clonotypes and omits some of them. Counted here are 350,000 to 450,000 clones, about 83% occurring once; the ten biggest clones make up almost 7.5%. The sample consisted of peripheral blood, taken in a trial of Ad26.COV2.S vaccine versus placebo. These receptors all come from a person between 18 and 65 years old who received the Ad26.COV2.S COVID-19 vaccine or a placebo. The CDR3 runs from the conserved cysteine through the conserved F or W. D genes are given only for firm matches. Clone size appears in some rows only: once, few, many, or a class for an expanded clone.

>TRBV14|-|TRBJ1-2|-
TGTGCCAGCAGCCAGATCCGGGTTCCCTATGGCTACACCTTC
CASSQIRVPYGYTF
>TRBV5-1|-|TRBJ2-7|-
TGCGCCAGCAGCTTGATTGGACCCTACGAGCAGTACTTC
CASSLIGPYEQYF
>TRBV3-1/TRBV3-2|-|TRBJ2-1|-
TGTGCCAGCAGCCGCAACCTGCTAGCGAGCTCCTACAATGAGCAGTTCTTC
CASSRNLLASSYNEQFF
>TRBV5-1|TRBD1|TRBJ2-2|-
TGCGCCAGCAGCCGGGGACAGGGGAACACCGGGGAGCTGTTTTTT
CASSRGQGNTGELFF
>TRBV2|TRBD2|TRBJ2-7|few
TGTGCCAGCAGGGGACTAGCGGGAGTTATCGAGCAGTACTTC
CASRGLAGVIEQYF
>TRBV5-4|-|TRBJ1-2|once
TGTGCCAGCAGCTTGGAAGGGGCTGGGTATGGCTACACCTTC
CASSLEGAGYGYTF
>TRBV12-3/TRBV12-4|-|TRBJ1-5|-
TGTGCCAGCAGTTTGGGGGGTGGTCAGCCCCAGCATTTT
CASSLGGGQPQHF
>TRBV2|-|TRBJ1-2|-
TGTGCCAGCAGCGCCGTTGATGTCAAGCCCAACACCTTC
CASSAVDVKPNTF
>TRBV6-5|-|TRBJ1-2|-
TGTGCCAGCAGCCAGGGACGGAATTATGGCTACACCTTC
CASSQGRNYGYTF
>TRBV4-3|TRBD1|TRBJ2-2|-
TGCGCCAGCAGCCAAGGGGTCGGTAGGGGGCTGTCAGGGGAGCTGTTTTTT
CASSQGVGRGLSGELFF
>TRBV5-8|-|TRBJ2-1|-
TGTGCCAGCAGCCCGGACAGTAGTCAGTTCTTC
CASSPDSSQFF
>TRBV20-1|-|TRBJ2-7|-
TGCAGTGCTAGTCTCCGGACATTGGACGAGCAGTACTTC
CSASLRTLDEQYF
>TRBV2|-|TRBJ2-7|-
TGTGCCAGCAGTACCGGGACGGCCTCCTACGAGCAGTACTTC
CASSTGTASYEQYF
>TRBV27|TRBD2|TRBJ2-3|-
TGTGCCAGTCGGACTAGCGGGGGGGCTACGACAGATACGCAGTATTTT
CASRTSGGATTDTQYF